This is a list of T cell receptor beta chains from one sample in a study of blood T cell repertoires in COVID-19. This table comes from immunoSEQ multiplex PCR, and its TCRdb copy is limited to in-frame clones, with some not included. The sample shows some 50,000 clones, 80% to 90% of them seen only once. Material for sequencing was peripheral blood. These receptors all stem from a human donor in a cohort sampled during active COVID-19. The donor label of this sample is uncertain. CDR3s include the opening cysteine and the closing phenylalanine or tryptophan. Each record gives: CDR3 protein, CDR3 DNA, J gene, D gene, clone size, V gene. A D gene is named only where the DNA matches it firmly. For some rows the clone size is stated as once, few or many, or as a class when expanded; others skip it.

CASSFGRGGAETQYF | TGTGCCAGCAGCTTCGGGCGGGGGGGCGCAGAGACCCAGTACTTC | TRBJ2-5 | TRBD2 | . | TRBV5-5
CASSLPAWGGDSPLHF | TGTGCCAGCAGCTTGCCAGCGTGGGGAGGGGATTCACCCCTCCACTTT | TRBJ1-6 | . | . | TRBV5-6
CASSLDRGNEQFF | TGTGCCAGCAGCCTGGACAGGGGGAATGAGCAGTTCTTC | TRBJ2-1 | TRBD1 | once | TRBV12-3/TRBV12-4
CSAGDGHTEAFF | TGCAGCGCGGGAGATGGGCACACTGAAGCTTTCTTT | TRBJ1-1 | . | once | TRBV29-1
CASSRLGTEYEQYF | TGTGCCAGTAGTAGACTGGGGACAGAGTACGAGCAGTACTTC | TRBJ2-7 | TRBD1 | . | TRBV19
CASSLGHGDTEAFF | TGTGCCAGCAGCCTAGGACATGGGGACACTGAAGCTTTCTTT | TRBJ1-1 | . | once | TRBV7-3
CASSQSQRVGYGYTF | TGTGCCAGCAGCCAAAGCCAGAGGGTAGGCTATGGCTACACCTTC | TRBJ1-2 | . | . | TRBV7-9
CSVVLRTVNTEAFF | TGCAGCGTTGTTCTTAGGACAGTAAACACTGAAGCTTTCTTT | TRBJ1-1 | . | . | TRBV29-1
CSVARGNTGELFF | TGCAGCGTGGCCAGGGGAAACACCGGGGAGCTGTTTTTT | TRBJ2-2 | . | . | TRBV29-1
CATKPGQGGGNTIYF | TGTGCCACCAAACCGGGACAGGGAGGCGGAAACACCATATATTTT | TRBJ1-3 | TRBD1 | . | TRBV19
CASSRQGNTEAFF | TGTGCCAGCAGCCGACAGGGGAATACTGAAGCTTTCTTT | TRBJ1-1 | TRBD1 | . | TRBV9
CREDRWYEQYF | TGCAGGGAAGACAGGTGGTACGAGCAGTACTTC | TRBJ2-7 | . | . | TRBV20-1
CASSLVSGLSLMDTQYF | TGCGCCAGCAGCTTGGTGTCGGGACTAAGCTTAATGGATACGCAGTATTTT | TRBJ2-3 | TRBD2 | . | TRBV5-1
CASSPTSGGTVGETQYF | TGTGCCAGCTCACCAACTAGCGGGGGTACAGTAGGAGAGACCCAGTACTTC | TRBJ2-5 | TRBD2 | . | TRBV18
CASSLGARGRGQPQHF | TGTGCCAGCAGCTTAGGTGCCAGGGGGCGAGGTCAGCCCCAGCATTTT | TRBJ1-5 | TRBD1 | . | TRBV13
CAWSGTGHEQFF | TGTGCCTGGAGTGGGACAGGGCATGAGCAGTTCTTC | TRBJ2-1 | TRBD1 | once | TRBV30